The source of this TCR beta chain is a study of blood T cell repertoires in COVID-19. In the study overall: COVID-19 samples collected from the United States, Italy and Spain covered acute and convalescent phases. The cDNA or gDNA used as material had been derived from T cells, B-cell-depleted T cells, or PBMCs.

Original analysis: From reference gene primer amplification, estimates of nucleated cell counts were derived. TCRdb keeps only in-frame clones here, not all; method: immunoSEQ multiplex PCR. V, J and clone size were drawn from that table, and D and trimming were deduced from the DNA. The sample records some 200,000 clones, just over 85% being singletons. Germline loops: CDR1 SGDLS, CDR2 YYNGEE. V was clipped by 3 bases and J by 6 bases, with 13 bases between them. The CDR3 has 14 residues. The chain is built from TRBV9 and TRBJ1-5, with unresolved D. The sample was peripheral blood. The receptor comes from a man aged 18 to 29 with active or convalescent COVID-19. This CDR3 is CASSGSSGGQPQHF. CDR3 DNA sequence: TGTGCCAGCAGCGGGAGTTCTGGCGGTCAGCCCCAGCATTTT.